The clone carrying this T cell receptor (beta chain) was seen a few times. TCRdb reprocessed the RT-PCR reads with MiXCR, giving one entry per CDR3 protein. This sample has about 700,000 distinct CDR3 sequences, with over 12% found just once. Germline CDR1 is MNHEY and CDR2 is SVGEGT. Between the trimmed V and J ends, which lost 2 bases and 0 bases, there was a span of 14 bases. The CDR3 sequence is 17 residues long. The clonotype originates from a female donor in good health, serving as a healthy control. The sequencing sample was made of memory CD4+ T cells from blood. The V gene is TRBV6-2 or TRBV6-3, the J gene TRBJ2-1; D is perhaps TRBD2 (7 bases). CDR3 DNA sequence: TGTGCCAGCAGTTACCGGGGGGCCGTCTTCTCCTACAATGAGCAGTTCTTC. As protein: CASSYRGAVFSYNEQFF.